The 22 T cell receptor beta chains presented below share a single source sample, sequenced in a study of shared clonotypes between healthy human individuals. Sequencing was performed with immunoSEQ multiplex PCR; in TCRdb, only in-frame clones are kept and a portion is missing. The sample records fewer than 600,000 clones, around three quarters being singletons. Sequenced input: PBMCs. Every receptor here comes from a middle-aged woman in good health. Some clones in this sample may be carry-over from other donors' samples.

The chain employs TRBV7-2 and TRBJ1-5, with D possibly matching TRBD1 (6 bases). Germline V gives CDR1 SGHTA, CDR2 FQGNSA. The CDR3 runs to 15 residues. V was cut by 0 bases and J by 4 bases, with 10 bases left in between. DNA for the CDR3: TGTGCCAGCAGCTTAGCGATACAGGGTAATCAGCCCCAGCATTTT. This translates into CASSLAIQGNQPQHF.

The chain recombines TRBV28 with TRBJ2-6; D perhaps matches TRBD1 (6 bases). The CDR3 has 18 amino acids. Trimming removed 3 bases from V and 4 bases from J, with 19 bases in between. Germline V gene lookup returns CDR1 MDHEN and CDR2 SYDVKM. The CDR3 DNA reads TGTGCCAGCAGTTTTTTTCGACAGGCCCCTGGAGGGGCCAACGTCCTGACTTTC. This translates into CASSFFRQAPGGANVLTF. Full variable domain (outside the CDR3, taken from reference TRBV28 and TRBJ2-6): DVKVTQSSRYLVKRTGEKVFLECVQDMDHENMFWYRQDPGLGLRLIYFSYDVKMKEKGDIPEGYSVSREKKERFSLILESASTNQTSMYLCASSFFRQAPGGANVLTFGAGSRLTVL.

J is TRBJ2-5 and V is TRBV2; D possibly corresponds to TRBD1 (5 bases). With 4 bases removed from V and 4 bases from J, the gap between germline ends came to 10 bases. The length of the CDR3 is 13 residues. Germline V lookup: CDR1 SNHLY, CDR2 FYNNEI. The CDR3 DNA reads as TGTGCCAGCAGTGGCGGCAGGGTAGAGACCCAGTACTTC. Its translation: CASSGGRVETQYF.

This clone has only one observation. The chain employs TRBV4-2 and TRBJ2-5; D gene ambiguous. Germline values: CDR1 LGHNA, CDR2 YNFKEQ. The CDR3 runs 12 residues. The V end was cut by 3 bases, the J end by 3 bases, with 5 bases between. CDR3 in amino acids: CASSQFKETQYF. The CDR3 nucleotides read TGTGCCAGCAGCCAGTTTAAAGAGACCCAGTACTTC.

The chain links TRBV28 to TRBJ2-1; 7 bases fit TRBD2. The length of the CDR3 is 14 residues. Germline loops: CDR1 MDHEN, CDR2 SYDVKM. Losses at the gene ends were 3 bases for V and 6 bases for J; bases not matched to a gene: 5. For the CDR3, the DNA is TGTGCCAGCAGTTTGGTGGCGGGAGCCAATGAGCAGTTCTTC. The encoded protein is CASSLVAGANEQFF.

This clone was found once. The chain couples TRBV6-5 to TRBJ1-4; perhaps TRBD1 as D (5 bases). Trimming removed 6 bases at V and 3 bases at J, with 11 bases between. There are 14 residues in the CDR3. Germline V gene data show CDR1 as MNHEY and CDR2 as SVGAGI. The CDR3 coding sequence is TGTGCCAGCAGGAGGGGCGGCTCTAATGAAAAACTGTTTTTT. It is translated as CASRRGGSNEKLFF.

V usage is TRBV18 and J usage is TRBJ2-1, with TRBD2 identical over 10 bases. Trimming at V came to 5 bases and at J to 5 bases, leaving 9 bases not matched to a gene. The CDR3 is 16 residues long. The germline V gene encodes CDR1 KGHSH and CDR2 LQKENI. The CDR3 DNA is TGTGCCAGCTCATTCACTACCGGGACTAGCGACAATGAGCAGTTCTTC. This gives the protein CASSFTTGTSDNEQFF.

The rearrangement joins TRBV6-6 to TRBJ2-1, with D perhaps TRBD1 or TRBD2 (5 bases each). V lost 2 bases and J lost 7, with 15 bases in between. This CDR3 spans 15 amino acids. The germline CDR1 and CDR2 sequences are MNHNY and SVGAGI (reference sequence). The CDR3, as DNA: TGTGCCAGCAGTTACATTCCAGGGAGTTTTAATGAGCAGTTCTTC. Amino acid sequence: CASSYIPGSFNEQFF.

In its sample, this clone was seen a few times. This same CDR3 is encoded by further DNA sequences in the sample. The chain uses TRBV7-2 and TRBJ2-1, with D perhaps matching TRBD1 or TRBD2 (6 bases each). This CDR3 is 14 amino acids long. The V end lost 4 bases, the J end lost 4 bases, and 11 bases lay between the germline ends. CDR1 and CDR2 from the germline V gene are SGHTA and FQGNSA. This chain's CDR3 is CASSSEGGYNEQFF. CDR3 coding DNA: TGTGCCAGCAGCTCAGAGGGGGGATACAATGAGCAGTTCTTC.

Written as DNA, the CDR3 is TGTGCCAGCAGCCAGGCCGGACTAGCGGGAGGCTACGAGCAGTACTTC. Translated, it gives CASSQAGLAGGYEQYF. This sequence joins TRBV4-2 and TRBJ2-7; the match to TRBD2 covers 14 bases. The CDR3 length is 16 residues. With 3 bases clipped from V and 3 bases from J, the junction kept 4 bases outside the gene matches. Looked up from germline, CDR1 is LGHNA and CDR2 is YNFKEQ.

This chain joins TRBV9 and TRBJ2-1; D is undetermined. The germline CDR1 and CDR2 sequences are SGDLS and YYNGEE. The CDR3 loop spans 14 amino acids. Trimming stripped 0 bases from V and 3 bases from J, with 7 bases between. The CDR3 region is CASSVAWDYNEQFF. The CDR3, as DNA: TGTGCCAGCAGCGTAGCTTGGGACTACAATGAGCAGTTCTTC.

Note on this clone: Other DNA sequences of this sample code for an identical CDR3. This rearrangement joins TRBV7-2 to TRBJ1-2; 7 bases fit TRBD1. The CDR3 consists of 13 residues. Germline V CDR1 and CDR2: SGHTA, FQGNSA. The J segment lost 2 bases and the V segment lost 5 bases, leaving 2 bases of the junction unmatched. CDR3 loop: CASSLGQNYGYTF. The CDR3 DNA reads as TGTGCCAGCAGCCTGGGACAGAACTATGGCTACACCTTC.

CDR3 region: CASSWDSSAAYEQYF. In nucleotides, the CDR3 is TGCGCCAGCAGCTGGGACAGTTCGGCGGCATACGAGCAGTACTTC. V gene TRBV5-1 combines with J gene TRBJ2-7, with 7 bases matching TRBD1. This CDR3 is 15 amino acids long. CDR1 is SGHRS, CDR2 YFSETQ, per germline. V lost 3 bases, J lost 4 bases, and 10 bases stayed unmatched.

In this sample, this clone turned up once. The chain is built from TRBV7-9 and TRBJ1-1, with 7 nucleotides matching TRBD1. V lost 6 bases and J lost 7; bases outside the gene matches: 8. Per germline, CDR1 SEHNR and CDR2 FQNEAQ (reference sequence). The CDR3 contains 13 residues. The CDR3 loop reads CASSRYRGNEAFF. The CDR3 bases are TGTGCCAGCAGTAGGTACAGGGGCAATGAAGCTTTCTTT.

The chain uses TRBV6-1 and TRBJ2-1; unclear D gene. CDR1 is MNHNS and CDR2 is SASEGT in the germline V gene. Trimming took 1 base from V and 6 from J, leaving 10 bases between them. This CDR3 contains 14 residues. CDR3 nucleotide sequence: TGTGCCAGCAGTGAAGGGCCCAGAGCCAATGAGCAGTTCTTC. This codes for CASSEGPRANEQFF.

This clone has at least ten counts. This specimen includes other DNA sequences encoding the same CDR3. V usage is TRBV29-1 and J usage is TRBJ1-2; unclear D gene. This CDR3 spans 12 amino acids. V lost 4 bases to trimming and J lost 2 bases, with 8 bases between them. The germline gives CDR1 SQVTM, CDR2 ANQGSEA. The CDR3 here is CSVAGYNYGYTF. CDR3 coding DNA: TGCAGCGTTGCGGGCTACAACTATGGCTACACCTTC. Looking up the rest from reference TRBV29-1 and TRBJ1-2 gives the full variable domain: SAVISQKPSRDICQRGTSLTIQCQVDSQVTMMFWYRQQPGQSLTLIATANQGSEATYESGFVIDKFPISRPNLTFSTLTVSNMSPEDSSIYLCSVAGYNYGYTFGSGTRLTVV.

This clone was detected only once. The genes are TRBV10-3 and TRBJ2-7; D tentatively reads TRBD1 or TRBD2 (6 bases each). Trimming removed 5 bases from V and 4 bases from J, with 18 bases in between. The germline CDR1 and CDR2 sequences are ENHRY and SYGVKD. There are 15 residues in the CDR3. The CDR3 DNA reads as TGTGCCATCAGTCGGGCGGGTCAGGGGAGGTACGAGCAGTACTTC. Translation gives CAISRAGQGRYEQYF.

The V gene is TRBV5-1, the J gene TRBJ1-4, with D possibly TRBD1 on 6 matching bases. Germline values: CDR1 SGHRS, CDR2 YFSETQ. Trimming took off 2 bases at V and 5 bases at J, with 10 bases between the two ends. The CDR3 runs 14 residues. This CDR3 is CASSLTGRNEKLFF. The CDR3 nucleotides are TGCGCCAGCAGCTTAACAGGGCGCAATGAAAAACTGTTTTTT.

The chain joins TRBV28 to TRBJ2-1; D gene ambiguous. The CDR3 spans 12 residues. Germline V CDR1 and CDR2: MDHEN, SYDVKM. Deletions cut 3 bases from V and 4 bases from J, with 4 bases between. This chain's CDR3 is CASSFVYNEQFF. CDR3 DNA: TGTGCCAGCAGTTTCGTTTACAATGAGCAGTTCTTC.

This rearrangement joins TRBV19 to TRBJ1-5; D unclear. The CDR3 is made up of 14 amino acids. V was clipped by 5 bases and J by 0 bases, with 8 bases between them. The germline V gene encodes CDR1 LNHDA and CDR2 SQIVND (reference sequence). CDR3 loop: CASSGPYSNQPQHF. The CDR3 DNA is TGTGCCAGTAGTGGGCCTTATAGCAATCAGCCCCAGCATTTT.

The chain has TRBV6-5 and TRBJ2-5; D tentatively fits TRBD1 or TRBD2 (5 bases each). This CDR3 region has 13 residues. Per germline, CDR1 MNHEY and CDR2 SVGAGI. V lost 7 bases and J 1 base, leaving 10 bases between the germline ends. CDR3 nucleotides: TGTGCCAGCACGTCAGGGAGCCAAGAGACCCAGTACTTC. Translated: CASTSGSQETQYF.

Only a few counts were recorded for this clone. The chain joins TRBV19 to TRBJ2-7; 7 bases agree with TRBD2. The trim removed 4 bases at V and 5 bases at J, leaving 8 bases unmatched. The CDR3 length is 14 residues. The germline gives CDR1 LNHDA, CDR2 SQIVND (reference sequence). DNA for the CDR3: TGTGCCAGTAGTACCATAGCGGGCAGGAACGAGCAGTACTTC. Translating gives CASSTIAGRNEQYF.